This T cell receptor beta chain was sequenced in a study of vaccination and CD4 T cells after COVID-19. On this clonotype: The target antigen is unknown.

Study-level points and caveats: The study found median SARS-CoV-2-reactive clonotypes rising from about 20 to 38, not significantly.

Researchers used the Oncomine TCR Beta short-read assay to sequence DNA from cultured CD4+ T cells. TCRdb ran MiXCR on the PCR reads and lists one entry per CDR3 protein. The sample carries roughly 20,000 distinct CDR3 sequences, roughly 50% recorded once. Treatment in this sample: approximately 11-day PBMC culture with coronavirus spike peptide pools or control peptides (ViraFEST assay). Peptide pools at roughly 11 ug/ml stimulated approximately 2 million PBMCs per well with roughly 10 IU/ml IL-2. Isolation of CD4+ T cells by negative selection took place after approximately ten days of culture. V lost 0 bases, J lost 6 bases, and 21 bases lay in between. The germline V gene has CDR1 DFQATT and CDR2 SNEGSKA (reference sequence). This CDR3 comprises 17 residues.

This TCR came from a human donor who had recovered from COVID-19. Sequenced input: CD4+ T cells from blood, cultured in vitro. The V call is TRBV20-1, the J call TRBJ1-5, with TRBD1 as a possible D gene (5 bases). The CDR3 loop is CSARDSERDGLGQPQHF. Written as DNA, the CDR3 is TGCAGTGCTAGAGATAGTGAACGGGACGGGCTGGGTCAGCCCCAGCATTTT.